This is a list of T cell receptor beta chains from one sample in a study of cytomegalovirus exposure and HLA in healthy donors. Repertoires were generated with immunoSEQ multiplex PCR, while TCRdb's copy carries only in-frame clones and drops some. The data show fewer than 150,000 clones, nearly 80% seen once. The sequencing input was PBMCs. The receptors shown here come from a male donor in good health and CMV-seronegative. The CDR3 runs from the conserved cysteine through the conserved F or W. D genes are given only for firm matches. Clone size, where shown, is once, few, many, or a class for clones that have expanded.

clone_size j_call v_call d_call cdr3_aa cdr3_nt
- TRBJ1-2 TRBV9 - CASRTSDLGDGYTF TGTGCCAGCAGGACTAGCGACCTGGGAGATGGCTACACCTTC
few TRBJ1-1 TRBV4-3 - CASSQRWKGDTEAFF TGCGCCAGCAGCCAAAGGTGGAAGGGGGACACTGAAGCTTTCTTT
- TRBJ2-1 TRBV18 - CASSTGRDNEQFF TGTGCCAGCTCAACAGGACGCGACAATGAGCAGTTCTTC
- TRBJ2-7 TRBV4-2 - CASSQDIVSYEQYF TGTGCCAGCAGCCAAGATATCGTTTCCTACGAGCAGTACTTC
- TRBJ1-1 TRBV30 - CAWSGATRTASTEAFF TGTGCCTGGAGTGGGGCCACCAGGACAGCCTCCACTGAAGCTTTCTTT
few TRBJ1-2 TRBV9 - CASSVAEGVPSYGYTF TGTGCCAGCAGCGTAGCTGAGGGGGTACCCAGCTATGGCTACACCTTC
- TRBJ1-2 TRBV19 TRBD1 CASTVLTGGGHGYTF TGTGCCAGTACCGTCCTGACAGGGGGCGGACATGGCTACACCTTC
- TRBJ1-5 TRBV7-8 - CASSFTGRPGNQPQHF TGTGCCAGCAGCTTCACCGGACGACCGGGGAATCAGCCCCAGCATTTT
- TRBJ1-5 TRBV5-6 - CASSLGAGKGNQPQHF TGTGCCAGCAGCTTGGGGGCGGGTAAAGGCAATCAGCCCCAGCATTTT
- TRBJ2-7 TRBV27 - CASGNSYEQYF TGTGCCAGCGGCAACTCCTACGAGCAGTACTTC
once TRBJ1-2 TRBV4-2 - CASSQVGGNYGYTF TGTGCCAGCAGCCAAGTGGGGGGAAACTATGGCTACACCTTC
few TRBJ2-7 TRBV11-1 TRBD1 CASSPSPGQGRYEQYF TGTGCCAGCAGCCCAAGCCCGGGACAGGGCCGGTACGAGCAGTACTTC
- TRBJ2-1 TRBV27 - CASSSGGQSSYNEQFF TGTGCCAGCAGCTCGGGGGGCCAGAGCTCCTACAATGAGCAGTTCTTC
few TRBJ2-3 TRBV9 - CASTDTQYF TGTGCCAGCACTGATACGCAGTATTTT
- TRBJ2-1 TRBV7-2 - CASSLVRLLNEQFF TGTGCCAGCAGCTTAGTGCGACTTCTGAATGAGCAGTTCTTC
- TRBJ1-2 TRBV6-6 - CASSPPGNYGYTF TGTGCCAGCAGTCCCCCGGGGAACTATGGCTACACCTTC
once TRBJ1-2 TRBV6-6 - CASRRGNYGYTF TGTGCCAGCAGACGGGGGAACTATGGCTACACCTTC
- TRBJ1-2 TRBV28 - CASSIIQGPYGYTF TGTGCCAGCAGTATCATACAGGGACCCTATGGCTACACCTTC
- TRBJ2-1 TRBV4-3 TRBD2 CASSQDWSGGAYNEQFF TGCGCCAGCAGCCAAGATTGGTCCGGGGGGGCATACAATGAGCAGTTCTTC
- TRBJ1-3 TRBV30 - CAWTLAGGTISGNTIYF TGTGCCTGGACCCTCGCAGGCGGGACGATCTCTGGAAACACCATATATTTT
- TRBJ2-1 TRBV18 TRBD1 CASSQRTGIFHEQFF TGTGCCAGCTCACAGCGGACAGGGATTTTCCATGAGCAGTTCTTC
- TRBJ1-6 TRBV11-2 - CASSPWGGSSYNSPLHF TGTGCCAGCAGCCCGTGGGGTGGGAGCTCCTATAATTCACCCCTCCACTTT
- TRBJ2-2 TRBV28 TRBD1 CASSTGTGRHTGELFF TGTGCCAGCAGTACCGGGACAGGGCGACACACCGGGGAGCTGTTTTTT
- TRBJ2-5 TRBV11-1 - CASSLRGIETQYF TGTGCCAGCAGCTTACGGGGGATCGAGACCCAGTACTTC
- TRBJ1-5 TRBV6-1 TRBD1 CASTMTGGFQPQHF TGTGCCAGCACTATGACAGGGGGCTTCCAGCCCCAGCATTTT
- TRBJ1-2 TRBV28 - CASSLAGVGGYTF TGTGCCAGCAGTTTAGCAGGGGTGGGAGGCTACACCTTC